The 2 T cell receptor beta chains presented below share a single source sample, sequenced in a study of PD-1 blockade in classical Hodgkin lymphoma. In every patient, relapse followed autologous stem cell transplantation, while exposure to brentuximab vedotin differed. Sequenced by immunoSEQ multiplex PCR; TCRdb stores in-frame clones only, minus some. The data contain about 110,000 clones, roughly nine tenths of them singletons. The material sequenced was peripheral blood mononuclear cells (PBMCs), taken before the second cycle of nivolumab. These receptors all stem from a human donor with classical Hodgkin lymphoma.

J is TRBJ1-1 and V is TRBV11-1; D unresolved. CDR3 length equals 12 residues. Germline assignment: CDR1 SGHAT and CDR2 FQDESV (reference sequence). The V and J ends lost 3 bases and 8 bases respectively, with 10 bases between them. CDR3 protein: CASSFSTAEAFF. CDR3 DNA: TGTGCCAGCAGCTTTAGTACAGCCGAAGCTTTCTTT. The full variable domain, its missing parts supplied by reference TRBV11-1 and TRBJ1-1, is EAEVAQSPRYKITEKSQAVAFWCDPISGHATLYWYRQILGQGPELLVQFQDESVVDDSQLPKDRFSAERLKGVDSTLKIQPAELGDSAMYLCASSFSTAEAFFGQGTRLTVV.

The chain combines TRBV5-1 with TRBJ2-7, with D possibly TRBD2 on 5 matching bases. This CDR3 has 15 amino acids. Deletions cut 0 bases from V and 0 bases from J, with 10 bases between. The germline V gene encodes CDR1 SGHRS and CDR2 YFSETQ. Here the CDR3 reads CASSLERRSSYEQYF. Here the CDR3 DNA reads TGCGCCAGCAGCTTGGAAAGGAGGAGCTCCTACGAGCAGTACTTC.